The text below deals with one TCR beta chain. Using immunoSEQ multiplex PCR, the repertoire was profiled, and TCRdb retains in-frame clones only, with some absent. This table has about 250,000 clones, just over 85% appearing once. These data originate in a study of blood T cell repertoires in COVID-19. V dropped 1 base and J dropped 3 bases, with 9 bases sitting between them. The CDR3 is made up of 15 amino acids. CDR1 and CDR2 from the germline V gene are SGHTA and FQGNSA. In terms of age and location, participants ranged from roughly 18 to 95 years and lived in fewer than 30 US areas. The sample comprised PBMCs or T cells enriched from blood (not recorded which). The chain is built from TRBV7-2 and TRBJ2-2, with TRBD1 as a possible D gene (5 bases). The sequence was collected from a man aged 40-50 years who had recovered from COVID-19. The CDR3 bases are TGTGCCAGCAGCTTAGTTGGCAGGGACACCGGGGAGCTGTTTTTT. It translates to CASSLVGRDTGELFF.